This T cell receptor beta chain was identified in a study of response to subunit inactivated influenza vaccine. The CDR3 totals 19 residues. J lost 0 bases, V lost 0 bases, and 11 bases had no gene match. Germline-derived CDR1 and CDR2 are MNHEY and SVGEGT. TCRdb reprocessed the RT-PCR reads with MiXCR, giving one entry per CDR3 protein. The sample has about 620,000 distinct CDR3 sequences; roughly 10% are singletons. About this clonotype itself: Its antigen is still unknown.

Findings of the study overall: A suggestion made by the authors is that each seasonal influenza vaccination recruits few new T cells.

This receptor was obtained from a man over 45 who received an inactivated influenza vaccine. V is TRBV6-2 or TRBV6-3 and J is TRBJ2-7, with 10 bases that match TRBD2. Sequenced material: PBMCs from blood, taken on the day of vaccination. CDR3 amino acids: CASSYSGTSVLPSSYEQYF. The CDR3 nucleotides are TGTGCCAGCAGTTACTCCGGGACTAGCGTTCTACCGAGCTCCTACGAGCAGTACTTC.